This T cell receptor beta chain came from a study of cytomegalovirus exposure and HLA in healthy donors. CDR3 length: 14 amino acids. In germline, CDR1 is MDHEN, CDR2 SYDVKM. J lost 8 bases, V lost 3 bases, and 6 bases had no gene match. The PCR contained 60 Vbeta and 13 Jbeta primers. The repertoire was sequenced with immunoSEQ multiplex PCR; TCRdb's copy has only in-frame clones and lacks some. Here the sample spans over 100,000 clones, roughly 79% being singletons. Study outcomes and limitations: Across all donors, roughly uniform sequencing depth was an assumption of the presence/absence analyses.

This clone was counted once. Its antigen remains unknown. Donors likely had unrecorded immune exposures despite being nominally healthy when sampled. V and J are TRBV28 and TRBJ1-4; TRBD1 matches 7 bases. The TCR was taken from a male donor in good health and CMV-seronegative. The material sequenced was PBMCs. The chain's CDR3 is CASSFPGTAEKLFF. In DNA form, the CDR3 reads TGTGCCAGCAGTTTCCCCGGGACAGCAGAAAAACTGTTTTTT.